These 18 T cell receptor beta chains were sequenced from one sample in a study of T cell responses to AZD1222 COVID-19 vaccine. Using immunoSEQ multiplex PCR, the repertoire was profiled, and TCRdb retains in-frame clones only, with some absent. Counted here are tens of thousands of clones, just under 80% occurring once; the ten biggest clones make up about 5.3%. The material sequenced was peripheral blood, taken on day 0 of AZD1222 vaccination. The receptors originated from an adult in good health.

J is TRBJ2-3 and V is TRBV7-2, with no clear D. Trimming left V 5 bases short and J 7 bases short, with 7 bases between. The CDR3 runs to 11 residues. Per the germline V gene, CDR1 is SGHTA and CDR2 is FQGNSA. Written as DNA, the CDR3 is TGTGCCAGCAGCGACTGGAATACGCAGTATTTT. Translated: CASSDWNTQYF.

J is TRBJ2-6 and V is TRBV27, with TRBD1 matching over 8 bases. The trim removed 5 bases at V and 0 bases at J, leaving 9 bases unmatched. Germline assignment: CDR1 MNHEY and CDR2 SMNVEV (reference sequence). The CDR3 runs 18 residues. CDR3 nucleotides: TGTGCCAGCAGTGACAGGGGCGAACGTTACTCTGGGGCCAACGTCCTGACTTTC. As protein: CASSDRGERYSGANVLTF.

The chain couples TRBV18 to TRBJ2-5; D gene ambiguous. Germline V lookup: CDR1 KGHSH, CDR2 LQKENI. CDR3 length: 12 amino acids. Between the trimmed V and J ends, which lost 6 bases and 4 bases, there was a span of 9 bases. CDR3 coding DNA: TGTGCCAGCTCGACCTTATTAGAGACCCAGTACTTC. This codes for CASSTLLETQYF.

This clone was detected a few times. DNA for the CDR3: TGCAGCGTTGAAAGTAGGGGGCGCATCCCCCAATATGGCTACACCTTC. Its translation: CSVESRGRIPQYGYTF. The chain has TRBV29-1 and TRBJ1-2, with 7 bases matching TRBD1. Germline loops: CDR1 SQVTM, CDR2 ANQGSEA. After removal of 2 bases from V and 5 bases from J, the junction contained 14 bases not matched to a gene. The CDR3 totals 16 residues.

The chain couples TRBV6-4 to TRBJ2-1; 11 nucleotides agree with TRBD2. Germline trimming cut 5 bases from V and 6 bases from J; bases unmatched to any gene: 6. The germline V gene has CDR1 MRHNA and CDR2 SNTAGT. The CDR3 length is 15 residues. The CDR3 is CASSILAGGPNEQFF. The CDR3 coding sequence is TGTGCCAGCAGTATTCTAGCGGGGGGCCCCAATGAGCAGTTCTTC.

V is TRBV5-1 and J is TRBJ1-1; D might be TRBD1 (5 bases). The CDR3 totals 15 residues. V was shortened by 3 bases and J by 1 base, with 13 bases between the two germline ends. The germline gives CDR1 SGHRS, CDR2 YFSETQ. Written as DNA, the CDR3 is TGCGCCAGCAGCTCAACTAACGGGGGGAACACTGAAGCTTTCTTT. Its protein is CASSSTNGGNTEAFF.

CDR3 sequence: CASSPTLGISEAFF. CDR3 nucleotide sequence: TGTGCCAGCTCACCCACACTTGGTATATCTGAAGCTTTCTTT. The chain is built from TRBV18 and TRBJ1-1; no clear D gene. The V gene's germline CDR1 is KGHSH and CDR2 LQKENI. This CDR3 has 14 residues. V was shortened by 3 bases and J by 6 bases, with 14 bases between the two germline ends.

CDR3 sequence reads: CASSPQGDTEAFF. DNA for the CDR3: TGTGCCAGCTCACCACAGGGCGACACTGAAGCTTTCTTT. The V gene is TRBV18, the J gene TRBJ1-1; D not resolved. V was trimmed by 1 base and J by 3 bases, leaving 6 bases between them. This CDR3 is 13 amino acids long. Germline loops: CDR1 KGHSH, CDR2 LQKENI. The variable domain in full, completed from reference TRBV18 and TRBJ1-1, reads NAGVMQNPRHLVRRRGQEARLRCSPMKGHSHVYWYRQLPEEGLKFMVYLQKENIIDESGMPKERFSAEFPKEGPSILRIQQVVRGDSAAYFCASSPQGDTEAFFGQGTRLTVV.

This chain links TRBV24-1 with TRBJ2-1; TRBD1 matches at 12 bases. The CDR3 is 14 amino acids. V shed 11 bases and J 10 bases; nucleotides not matched to a gene: 11. The germline V gene encodes CDR1 KGHDR and CDR2 SFDVKD. The CDR3 here is CASRGTGGQGEQFF. In DNA form, the CDR3 reads TGTGCCAGCCGAGGGACAGGGGGCCAGGGGGAGCAGTTCTTC.

This chain joins TRBV10-3 and TRBJ2-2; 7 bases match TRBD2. Per germline, CDR1 ENHRY and CDR2 SYGVKD. V lost 8 bases, J lost 1 base, and 4 bases stayed unmatched. This CDR3 spans 14 amino acids. The CDR3: CAIGQRENTGELFF. The CDR3 region has the DNA TGTGCCATCGGGCAGCGGGAGAACACCGGGGAGCTGTTTTTT.

Only a few counts were recorded for this clone. The chain combines TRBV11-2 with TRBJ1-1; no definite D call. V lost 1 base, J lost 0 bases, and 12 bases lay in between. This CDR3 is 16 amino acids long. In germline, CDR1 is SGHAT, CDR2 FQNNGV. The CDR3 spells CASSLGYQRMNTEAFF. The CDR3 nucleotides are TGTGCCAGCAGCTTAGGGTACCAACGAATGAACACTGAAGCTTTCTTT.

In this sample, this clone turned up once. The V gene is TRBV19, the J gene TRBJ2-2; perhaps TRBD1 as D (5 bases). In germline, CDR1 is LNHDA, CDR2 SQIVND (reference sequence). V gave up 10 bases and J gave up 2 bases, with 14 bases separating them. The CDR3 has 14 residues. The CDR3 coding sequence is TGTGCCACCCCTAGGGGAATAAACACCGGGGAGCTGTTTTTT. Translated: CATPRGINTGELFF.

V gene TRBV29-1 combines with J gene TRBJ1-6, with 7 bases aligning to TRBD1. Unmatched junction bases numbered 7, after V lost 5 bases and J lost 0 bases. The CDR3 runs 16 residues. Germline V lookup: CDR1 SQVTM, CDR2 ANQGSEA. CDR3 DNA sequence: TGCAGCGTTACAGGGGTTAGGAGCTCCTATAATTCACCCCTCCACTTT. Encoded protein: CSVTGVRSSYNSPLHF.

The chain links TRBV7-2 to TRBJ1-5; D gene uncertain. Per germline, CDR1 SGHTA and CDR2 FQGNSA. This CDR3 is built from 15 residues. V lost 0 bases and J 0 bases, leaving 6 bases between the germline ends. CDR3 bases: TGTGCCAGCAGCTTAGCGAAAGATAGCAATCAGCCCCAGCATTTT. Encoded protein: CASSLAKDSNQPQHF.

This chain joins TRBV25-1 and TRBJ2-1, with 11 bases fitting TRBD2. The CDR3 has 15 residues. V lost 6 bases to trimming and J lost 3 bases; unmatched junction nucleotides: 4. The germline gives CDR1 MGHDK, CDR2 SYGVNS. The CDR3 sequence: CASSRGLAVYNEQFF. The CDR3 DNA sequence: TGTGCCAGCAGCCGGGGACTAGCGGTCTACAATGAGCAGTTCTTC.

This clone was detected only once. This rearrangement joins TRBV5-1 to TRBJ2-7; D is tentatively TRBD1 or TRBD2 (6 bases each). V was cut by 4 bases and J by 4 bases, with 15 bases left in between. Germline assignment: CDR1 SGHRS and CDR2 YFSETQ. CDR3 length: 14 residues. The DNA of the CDR3 is TGCGCCAGCAGCGGAGGGGGAAGAGGGTACGAGCAGTACTTC. Translated, it gives CASSGGGRGYEQYF.

The CDR3 sequence: CASSRSGELNTEAFF. The CDR3, as DNA: TGTGCCAGCAGCCGATCAGGGGAATTGAACACTGAAGCTTTCTTT. J is TRBJ1-1 and V is TRBV4-2; D is possibly TRBD1 (6 bases). In germline, CDR1 is LGHNA, CDR2 YNFKEQ. The CDR3 sequence is 15 residues long. V was cut by 4 bases and J by 0 bases, with 12 bases left in between.

This chain connects TRBV3-1 (or the pseudogene TRBV3-2) to TRBJ2-3; D is undetermined. Germline values: CDR1 LGHDT, CDR2 YNNKEL (reference sequence). Trimming took 2 bases from V and 6 from J, leaving 6 bases between them. CDR3 size: 12 residues. CDR3 DNA sequence: TGTGCCAGCAGCCAACTCCCTGATACGCAGTATTTT. Amino acid sequence: CASSQLPDTQYF.